Presented here are 28 T cell receptor beta chains from one specimen sequenced in a study of blood T cell repertoires in COVID-19. Sequencing was performed with immunoSEQ multiplex PCR; in TCRdb, only in-frame clones are kept and a portion is missing. The profile shows approximately 110,000 clones, 90% of them singletons. Sequenced: peripheral blood. The source is a human donor in a cohort sampled during active COVID-19.

The chain joins TRBV11-2 to TRBJ1-3; D may be TRBD1 (5 bases). This CDR3 is built from 15 residues. Germline V gene data show CDR1 as SGHAT and CDR2 as FQNNGV. V lost 3 bases to trimming and J lost 2 bases, with 11 bases between them. CDR3 sequence reads: CASSLGGGPGNTIYF. CDR3 coding DNA: TGTGCCAGCAGCTTGGGGGGAGGGCCTGGAAACACCATATATTTT.

The chain combines TRBV5-1 with TRBJ1-1, with 11 positions matching TRBD1. The CDR3 totals 16 residues. The germline V gene has CDR1 SGHRS and CDR2 YFSETQ. After removal of 2 bases from V and 8 bases from J, the junction contained 11 bases not matched to a gene. CDR3: CASSFTFGTGGGEAFF. DNA of the CDR3: TGCGCCAGCAGCTTTACGTTTGGGACAGGGGGTGGGGAAGCTTTCTTT.

The chain has TRBV6-4 and TRBJ2-5; D possibly corresponds to TRBD1 (6 bases). V lost 10 bases, J lost 4 bases, and 13 bases lay in between. The CDR3 runs to 12 residues. Germline V CDR1 and CDR2: MRHNA, SNTAGT. CDR3 DNA sequence: TGTGCCAACTCGACAGGACCAGAGACCCAGTACTTC. It specifies CANSTGPETQYF.

V usage is TRBV2 and J usage is TRBJ1-6, with D possibly TRBD1 on 6 matching bases. The CDR3 is made up of 14 amino acids. Germline V CDR1 and CDR2: SNHLY, FYNNEI. Trimming pared 4 bases from V and 6 bases from J, leaving 10 bases between. The CDR3 spells CASSVGQTNSPLHF. The CDR3 nucleotides are TGTGCCAGCAGTGTCGGACAGACTAATTCACCCCTCCACTTT.

The genes are TRBV7-6 and TRBJ1-6; D remains unclear. Germline values: CDR1 SGHVS, CDR2 FNYEAQ. Trimming cost V 2 bases and J 7 bases, with 6 bases left between them. The CDR3 covers 13 residues. The CDR3 region is CASSLSGNSPLHF. In DNA, the CDR3 is TGTGCCAGCAGCTTATCGGGGAATTCACCCCTCCACTTT.

V and J are TRBV6-6 and TRBJ2-7; no firm D call. The CDR3 extends over 14 amino acids. Per the germline V gene, CDR1 is MNHNY and CDR2 is SVGAGI (reference sequence). Trimming removed 0 bases from V and 7 bases from J, with 13 bases in between. The CDR3 DNA sequence: TGTGCCAGCAGTTACTCTGGCATTCTAGGTGAGCAGTACTTC. Protein sequence: CASSYSGILGEQYF.

This clone was seen just once. The CDR3 DNA follows: TGTGCCAGCAGCCAACGGGGAGAGAACACTGAAGCTTTCTTT. Translating gives CASSQRGENTEAFF. The rearrangement joins TRBV3-1 (or the pseudogene TRBV3-2) to TRBJ1-1; D gene uncertain. The CDR3 contains 14 residues. Germline CDR1 is LGHDT and CDR2 is YNNKEL (reference sequence). V lost 2 bases and J lost 1, with 8 bases in between.

This chain links TRBV3-1 (or the pseudogene TRBV3-2) with TRBJ2-7; 7 bases agree with TRBD2. CDR1 is LGHDT and CDR2 is YNNKEL in the germline V gene (reference sequence). Trimming at V came to 1 base and at J to 6 bases, leaving 9 bases not matched to a gene. The CDR3 is made up of 15 amino acids. The chain's CDR3 is CASSQVRGGPPEQYF. The CDR3 DNA follows: TGTGCCAGCAGCCAAGTGCGGGGAGGGCCACCCGAGCAGTACTTC.

The V and J genes are TRBV18 and TRBJ1-5, with a possible D match to TRBD1 (6 bases). V was shortened by 1 base and J by 0 bases, with 19 bases between the two germline ends. The CDR3 runs 19 residues. Germline CDR1 is KGHSH and CDR2 is LQKENI. CDR3 sequence reads: CASSPRAGAASDSNQPQHF. The CDR3 DNA sequence: TGTGCCAGCTCACCACGCGCAGGGGCCGCCTCGGATAGCAATCAGCCCCAGCATTTT. Filled out from reference TRBV18 and TRBJ1-5, the complete variable domain reads NAGVMQNPRHLVRRRGQEARLRCSPMKGHSHVYWYRQLPEEGLKFMVYLQKENIIDESGMPKERFSAEFPKEGPSILRIQQVVRGDSAAYFCASSPRAGAASDSNQPQHFGDGTRLSIL.

This chain uses TRBV7-8 with TRBJ2-5, with D perhaps matching TRBD2 (6 bases). With 4 bases removed from V and 2 bases from J, the gap between germline ends came to 11 bases. The CDR3 has 14 residues. Germline CDR1 and CDR2: SGHVS and FQNEAQ. The CDR3 DNA reads TGTGCCAGCAGCTCTGGGACTTTTCAAGAGACCCAGTACTTC. Amino acid sequence: CASSSGTFQETQYF.

The rearrangement uses TRBV7-2 and TRBJ1-2; unclear D gene. The germline V gene encodes CDR1 SGHTA and CDR2 FQGNSA. The CDR3 contains 14 residues. V shed 5 bases and J shed 0 bases, with 10 bases lying between them. The CDR3 DNA reads TGTGCCAGCAGCCCGGAGACCGCTAACTATGGCTACACCTTC. Amino acid sequence: CASSPETANYGYTF.

The chain joins TRBV14 to TRBJ2-7; no definite D call. The V end lost 4 bases, the J end lost 2 bases, and 12 bases lay between the germline ends. Germline CDR1 SGHDN, CDR2 FVKESK. The CDR3 length is 14 residues. The chain's CDR3 is CASSPRLLPYEQYF. The CDR3, as DNA: TGTGCCAGCAGCCCCAGACTGCTGCCCTACGAGCAGTACTTC.

The CDR3 reads CASSLKGGYGYTF. The CDR3 nucleotides read TGCGCCAGCAGCCTTAAGGGAGGGTACGGCTACACCTTC. The J gene is TRBJ1-2, the V gene TRBV4-1, with no clear D. This CDR3 is 13 amino acids long. The V gene lost 4 bases and the J gene lost 8 bases, with 14 bases spanning the gap. The V gene's germline CDR1 is MGHRA and CDR2 YSYEKL.

This sequence joins TRBV6-5 and TRBJ2-7; D not certain. V lost 2 bases, J lost 0 bases, and 11 bases lay in between. CDR3 length equals 15 residues. Germline values: CDR1 MNHEY, CDR2 SVGAGI. CDR3 protein: CASSYNRYSSYEQYF. The DNA of the CDR3 is TGTGCCAGCAGTTACAACCGATACAGCTCCTACGAGCAGTACTTC.

This rearrangement joins TRBV9 to TRBJ1-5; TRBD1 agrees at 7 bases. V trimming: 4 bases; J trimming: 8 bases; junction bases outside the gene matches: 15. Germline V gene data show CDR1 as SGDLS and CDR2 as YYNGEE. This CDR3 comprises 16 residues. This CDR3 reads CASSQQTGSQGEPQHF. The CDR3 nucleotides read TGTGCCAGCAGCCAACAGACAGGGTCTCAAGGGGAGCCCCAGCATTTT.

As DNA, the CDR3 is TGTGCCAGCAGTCCAGCTCCGGGGGGCTGGGGCTACACCTTC. It encodes CASSPAPGGWGYTF. The chain uses TRBV28 and TRBJ1-2; a possible D gene is TRBD1 (6 bases). CDR1 is MDHEN, CDR2 SYDVKM, per germline. The CDR3 spans 14 residues. The V end was cut by 5 bases, the J end by 8 bases, with 18 bases between.

The genes are TRBV7-9 and TRBJ2-5; D unresolved. The V gene's germline CDR1 is SEHNR and CDR2 FQNEAQ (reference sequence). The CDR3 covers 14 residues. V was trimmed by 2 bases and J by 0 bases, leaving 7 bases between them. The CDR3 is CASSLHQNQETQYF. CDR3 nucleotides: TGTGCCAGCAGCTTACACCAGAACCAAGAGACCCAGTACTTC. The variable domain in full, with the rest retrieved from reference TRBV7-9 and TRBJ2-5, is DTGVSQNPRHKITKRGQNVTFRCDPISEHNRLYWYRQTLGQGPEFLTYFQNEAQLEKSRLLSDRFSAERPKGSFSTLEIQRTEQGDSAMYLCASSLHQNQETQYFGPGTRLLVL.

This clone showed up just a few times. V gene TRBV6-4 combines with J gene TRBJ2-3, with 7 bases fitting TRBD2. This CDR3 spans 15 amino acids. J lost 4 bases, V lost 2 bases, and 6 bases had no gene match. The germline CDR1 and CDR2 sequences are MRHNA and SNTAGT. The CDR3 sequence is CASSDNAGEADTQYF. The CDR3 DNA is TGTGCCAGCAGTGACAACGCGGGAGAGGCAGATACGCAGTATTTT.

The rearrangement uses TRBV5-8 and TRBJ2-6; TRBD2 might be the D (6 bases). This CDR3 contains 16 residues. V lost 6 bases and J 5 bases, leaving 18 bases between the germline ends. Looked up from germline, CDR1 is SGHTS and CDR2 is YDEGEE. The CDR3 loop reads CASIFEPGRWANVLTF. CDR3 coding DNA: TGTGCCAGCATTTTTGAACCGGGGAGGTGGGCCAACGTCCTGACTTTC.

This chain joins TRBV7-9 and TRBJ2-2; D unresolved. The V end lost 4 bases, the J end lost 6 bases, and 9 bases lay between the germline ends. The CDR3 spans 13 residues. Germline CDR1 reads SEHNR; CDR2 reads FQNEAQ (reference sequence). DNA of the CDR3: TGTGCCAGCAGCTCGTCTGGAGCCGGGGAGCTGTTTTTT. This translates into CASSSSGAGELFF.

About this clone: Other DNA sequences within the sample encode an identical CDR3. This sequence joins TRBV12-3 or TRBV12-4 and TRBJ1-1, with no clear D. The CDR3 has 12 amino acids. V was trimmed by 6 bases and J by 0 bases, leaving 5 bases between them. This chain's CDR3 is CASRAMNTEAFF. CDR3 DNA sequence: TGTGCCAGCAGAGCTATGAACACTGAAGCTTTCTTT.

V and J are TRBV18 and TRBJ2-7; 9 bases are a match to TRBD1. The CDR3 sequence is 16 residues long. With 3 bases clipped from V and 2 bases from J, the junction kept 8 bases outside the gene matches. Looked up from germline, CDR1 is KGHSH and CDR2 is LQKENI. The CDR3 here is CASSPPGQGSPYEQYF. CDR3 nucleotide sequence: TGTGCCAGCTCACCTCCGGGACAGGGATCCCCCTACGAGCAGTACTTC.

V usage is TRBV2 and J usage is TRBJ2-7; D might be TRBD2 (5 bases). The CDR3 runs to 15 residues. Trimming cost V 2 bases and J 4 bases, with 15 bases left between them. From germline, CDR1 is SNHLY and CDR2 FYNNEI. CDR3 sequence (DNA): TGTGCCAGCAGTGAAAGAGCGGTCCCGGGGTACGAGCAGTACTTC. This sequence encodes CASSERAVPGYEQYF.

This rearrangement joins TRBV10-3 to TRBJ1-2; no definite D call. V lost 4 bases, J lost 2 bases, and 11 bases lay in between. The CDR3 sequence is 14 residues long. The germline CDR1 and CDR2 sequences are ENHRY and SYGVKD. As DNA, the CDR3 is TGTGCCATCAGTGTAAACGCCCGGAACTATGGCTACACCTTC. As protein: CAISVNARNYGYTF.

In its sample, this clone was seen once. This rearrangement joins TRBV7-9 to TRBJ1-4; TRBD1 matches at 8 bases. With 6 bases clipped from V and 1 base from J, the junction kept 7 bases outside the gene matches. The CDR3 totals 16 residues. CDR1 and CDR2 (germline): SEHNR, FQNEAQ (reference sequence). CDR3 coding DNA: TGTGCCAGCAGGAAGACAGGGGCGGTAACTAATGAAAAACTGTTTTTT. Its translation: CASRKTGAVTNEKLFF.

The V gene is TRBV9, the J gene TRBJ2-1, with 14 bases aligning to TRBD2. Germline CDR1 reads SGDLS; CDR2 reads YYNGEE. V gave up 0 bases and J gave up 9 bases; unmatched junction bases: 8. This CDR3 has 17 residues. The CDR3 reads CASSVEIGTSGGGEQFF. The DNA of the CDR3 is TGTGCCAGCAGCGTAGAAATCGGGACTAGCGGGGGAGGTGAGCAGTTCTTC.

The chain joins TRBV2 to TRBJ2-1; TRBD2 agrees at 8 bases. The germline V gene encodes CDR1 SNHLY and CDR2 FYNNEI. CDR3 length: 15 residues. Losses at the gene ends were 5 bases for V and 4 bases for J; bases not matched to a gene: 7. The CDR3: CASSQGLETYNEQFF. CDR3 nucleotides: TGTGCCAGCAGTCAGGGACTAGAGACTTACAATGAGCAGTTCTTC.

The chain has TRBV11-3 and TRBJ2-3; perhaps TRBD1 as D (5 bases). Per germline, CDR1 SGHNT and CDR2 YENEEA. This CDR3 region has 15 residues. The V end lost 5 bases, the J end lost 0 bases, and 12 bases lay between the germline ends. In DNA form, the CDR3 reads TGTGCCAGCAGCGAAGGGGCCCTTAGCACAGATACGCAGTATTTT. Encoded protein: CASSEGALSTDTQYF.